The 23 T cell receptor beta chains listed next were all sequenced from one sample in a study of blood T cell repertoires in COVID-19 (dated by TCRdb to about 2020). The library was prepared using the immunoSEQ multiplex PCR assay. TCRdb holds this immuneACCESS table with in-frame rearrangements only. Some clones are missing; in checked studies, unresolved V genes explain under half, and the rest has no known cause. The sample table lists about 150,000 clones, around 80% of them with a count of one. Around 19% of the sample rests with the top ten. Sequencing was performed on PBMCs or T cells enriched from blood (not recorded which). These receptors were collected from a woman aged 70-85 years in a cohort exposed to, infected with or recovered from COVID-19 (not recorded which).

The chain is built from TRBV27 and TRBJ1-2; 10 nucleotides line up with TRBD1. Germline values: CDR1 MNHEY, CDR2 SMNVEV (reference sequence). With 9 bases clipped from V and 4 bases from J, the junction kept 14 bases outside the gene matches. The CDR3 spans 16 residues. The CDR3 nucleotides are TGTGCCAGGCCCCTCATCGGACAGGGGGTTTGCTATGGCTACACCTTC. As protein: CARPLIGQGVCYGYTF.

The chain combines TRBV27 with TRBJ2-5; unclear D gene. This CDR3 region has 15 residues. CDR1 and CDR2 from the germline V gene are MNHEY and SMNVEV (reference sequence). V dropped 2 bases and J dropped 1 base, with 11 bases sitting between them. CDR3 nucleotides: TGTGCCAGCAGTTTAAGTGGTGACTCCCAAGAGACCCAGTACTTC. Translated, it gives CASSLSGDSQETQYF.

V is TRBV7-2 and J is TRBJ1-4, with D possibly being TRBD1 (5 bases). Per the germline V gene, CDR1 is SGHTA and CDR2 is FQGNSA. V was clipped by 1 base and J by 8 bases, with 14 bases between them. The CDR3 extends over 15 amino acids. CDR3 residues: CASSLVRGFGEKLFF. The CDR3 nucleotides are TGTGCCAGCAGCTTAGTCCGGGGGTTCGGCGAAAAACTGTTTTTT.

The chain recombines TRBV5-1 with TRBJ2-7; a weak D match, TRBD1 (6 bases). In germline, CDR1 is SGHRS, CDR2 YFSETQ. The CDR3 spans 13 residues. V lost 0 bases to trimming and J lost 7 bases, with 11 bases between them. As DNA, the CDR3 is TGCGCCAGCAGCTTGGGTCAGGGGAAGGAGCAGTACTTC. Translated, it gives CASSLGQGKEQYF.

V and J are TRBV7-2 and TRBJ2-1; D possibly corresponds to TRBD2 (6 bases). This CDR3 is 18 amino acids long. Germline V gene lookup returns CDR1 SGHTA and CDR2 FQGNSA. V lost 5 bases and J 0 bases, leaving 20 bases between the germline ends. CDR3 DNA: TGTGCCAGCAGCCCCCGGAGGGGTAGGGTTAGCTCCTACAATGAGCAGTTCTTC. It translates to CASSPRRGRVSSYNEQFF.

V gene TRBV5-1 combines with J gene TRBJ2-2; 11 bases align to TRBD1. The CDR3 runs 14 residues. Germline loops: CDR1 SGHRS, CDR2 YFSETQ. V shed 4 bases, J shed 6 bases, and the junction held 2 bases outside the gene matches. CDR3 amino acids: CASSPGQGAGELFF. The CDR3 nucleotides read TGCGCCAGCAGCCCGGGACAGGGGGCCGGGGAGCTGTTTTTT.

The CDR3 sequence: CASSVGATETGETQYF. The CDR3 DNA sequence: TGTGCCAGCAGCGTCGGTGCGACGGAAACGGGAGAGACCCAGTACTTC. V usage is TRBV9 and J usage is TRBJ2-5; D not certain. The germline V gene encodes CDR1 SGDLS and CDR2 YYNGEE. The CDR3 length is 16 residues. Trimming removed 2 bases at V and 4 bases at J, with 18 bases between.

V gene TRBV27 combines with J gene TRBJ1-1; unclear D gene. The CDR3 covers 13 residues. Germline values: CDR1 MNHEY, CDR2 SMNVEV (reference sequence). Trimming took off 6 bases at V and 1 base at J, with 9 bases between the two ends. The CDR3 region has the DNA TGTGCCAGCAGGAGGAAAGGGAACACTGAAGCTTTCTTT. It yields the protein CASRRKGNTEAFF.

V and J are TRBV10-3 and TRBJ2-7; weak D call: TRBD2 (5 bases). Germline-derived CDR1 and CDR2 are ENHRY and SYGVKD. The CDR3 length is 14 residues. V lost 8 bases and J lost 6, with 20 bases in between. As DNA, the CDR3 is TGTGCCATCCGGGGAAGTGATGTAAGCCTCGAGCAGTACTTC. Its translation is CAIRGSDVSLEQYF.

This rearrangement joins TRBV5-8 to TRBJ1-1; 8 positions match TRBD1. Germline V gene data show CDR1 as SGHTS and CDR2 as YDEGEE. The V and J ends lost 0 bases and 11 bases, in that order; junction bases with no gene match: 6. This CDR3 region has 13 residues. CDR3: CASSLAQGGYAFF. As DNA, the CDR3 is TGTGCCAGCAGCTTGGCACAGGGGGGGTACGCTTTCTTT.

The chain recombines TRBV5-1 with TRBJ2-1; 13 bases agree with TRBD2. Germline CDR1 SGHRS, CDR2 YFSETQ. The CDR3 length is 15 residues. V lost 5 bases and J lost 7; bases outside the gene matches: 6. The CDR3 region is CASRMGLAGWNEQFF. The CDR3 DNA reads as TGCGCCAGCAGAATGGGACTAGCGGGATGGAATGAGCAGTTCTTC.

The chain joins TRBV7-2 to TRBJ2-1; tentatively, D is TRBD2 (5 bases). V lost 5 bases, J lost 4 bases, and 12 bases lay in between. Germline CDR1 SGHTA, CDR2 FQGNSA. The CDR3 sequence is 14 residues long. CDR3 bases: TGTGCCAGCAGCCCCAGCGGCAGTTACAATGAGCAGTTCTTC. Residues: CASSPSGSYNEQFF.

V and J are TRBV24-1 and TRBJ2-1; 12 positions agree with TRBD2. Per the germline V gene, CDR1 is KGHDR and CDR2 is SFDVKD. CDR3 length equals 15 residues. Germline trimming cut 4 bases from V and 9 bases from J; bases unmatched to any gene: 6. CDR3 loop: CATSDPGLAGSEQFF. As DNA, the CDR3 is TGTGCCACCAGTGACCCTGGACTAGCGGGATCTGAGCAGTTCTTC.

Here the CDR3 DNA reads TGCGCCAGCAGCCAAACCTACTCAGGACAGGGAAGTGGAAAGTTCTTC. Encoded protein: CASSQTYSGQGSGKFF. The J gene is TRBJ2-1, the V gene TRBV4-3; 8 nucleotides line up with TRBD1. Germline lookup yields CDR1 LGHNA and CDR2 YSLEER. J gave up 14 bases and V 2 bases, and 17 bases lay outside the gene matches. The CDR3 extends over 16 amino acids.

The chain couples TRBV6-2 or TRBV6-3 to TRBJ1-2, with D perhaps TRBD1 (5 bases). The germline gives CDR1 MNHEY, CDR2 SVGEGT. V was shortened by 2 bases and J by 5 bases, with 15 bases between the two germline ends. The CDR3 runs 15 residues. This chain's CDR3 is CASSYDSPQVYGYTF. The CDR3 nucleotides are TGTGCCAGCAGTTACGACAGCCCTCAGGTTTATGGCTACACCTTC.

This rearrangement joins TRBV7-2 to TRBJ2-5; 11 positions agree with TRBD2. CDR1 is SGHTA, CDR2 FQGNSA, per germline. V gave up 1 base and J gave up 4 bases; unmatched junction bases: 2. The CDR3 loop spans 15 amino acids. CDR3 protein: CASSLGLAGRETQYF. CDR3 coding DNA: TGTGCCAGCAGCTTAGGACTAGCGGGAAGAGAGACCCAGTACTTC.

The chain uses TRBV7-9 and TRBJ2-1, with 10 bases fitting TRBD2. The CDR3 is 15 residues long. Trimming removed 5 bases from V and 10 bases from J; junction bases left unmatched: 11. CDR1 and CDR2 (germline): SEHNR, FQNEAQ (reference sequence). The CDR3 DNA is TGTGCCAGCAGCCGTCGAGGAACTAGCGGGAACGAGCAGTTCTTC. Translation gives CASSRRGTSGNEQFF.

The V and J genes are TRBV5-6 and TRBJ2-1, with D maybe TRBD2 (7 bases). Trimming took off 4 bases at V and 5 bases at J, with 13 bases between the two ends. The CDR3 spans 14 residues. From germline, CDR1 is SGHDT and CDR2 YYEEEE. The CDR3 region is CASSRGGRDNEQFF. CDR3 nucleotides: TGTGCCAGCAGCCGCGGGGGCCGAGACAATGAGCAGTTCTTC.

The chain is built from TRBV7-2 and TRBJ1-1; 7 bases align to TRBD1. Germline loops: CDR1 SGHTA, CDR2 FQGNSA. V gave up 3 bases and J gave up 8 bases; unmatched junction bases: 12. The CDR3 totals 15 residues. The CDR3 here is CASSFQGGGGTEAFF. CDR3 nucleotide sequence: TGTGCCAGCAGCTTTCAGGGGGGAGGAGGGACCGAAGCTTTCTTT.

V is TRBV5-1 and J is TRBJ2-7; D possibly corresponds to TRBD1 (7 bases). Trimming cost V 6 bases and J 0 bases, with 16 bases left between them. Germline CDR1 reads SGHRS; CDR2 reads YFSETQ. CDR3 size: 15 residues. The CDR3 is CASKREDRPSYEQYF. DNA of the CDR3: TGCGCCAGCAAGAGGGAGGACAGGCCCTCCTACGAGCAGTACTTC.

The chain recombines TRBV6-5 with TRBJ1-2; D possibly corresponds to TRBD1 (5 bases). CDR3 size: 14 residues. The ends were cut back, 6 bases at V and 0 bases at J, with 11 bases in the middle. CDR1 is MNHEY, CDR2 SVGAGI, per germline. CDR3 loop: CASRPDIANYGYTF. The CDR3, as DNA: TGTGCCAGCAGGCCGGACATCGCTAACTATGGCTACACCTTC.

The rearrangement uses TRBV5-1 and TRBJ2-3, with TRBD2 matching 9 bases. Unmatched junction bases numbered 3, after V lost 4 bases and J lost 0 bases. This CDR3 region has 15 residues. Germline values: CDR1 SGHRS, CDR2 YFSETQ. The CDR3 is CASSLSGSSTDTQYF. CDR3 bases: TGCGCCAGCAGCCTTAGCGGGAGCAGCACAGATACGCAGTATTTT.

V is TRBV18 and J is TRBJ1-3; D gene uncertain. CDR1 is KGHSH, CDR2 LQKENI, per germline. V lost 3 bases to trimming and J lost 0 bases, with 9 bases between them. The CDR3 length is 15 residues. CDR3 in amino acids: CASSPSQSSGNTIYF. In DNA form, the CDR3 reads TGTGCCAGCTCACCTAGCCAGAGCTCTGGAAACACCATATATTTT.